This section outlines one T cell receptor (beta chain) sequence together with its context. Investigators amplified TCR beta CDR3 regions from RNA transcripts. Scientists carried out first-round RT-PCR using HTBI primers and then a second-round multiplex PCR. TCRdb fed the multiplex PCR reads into MiXCR, producing one record per CDR3 protein. Of 650,000 to 900,000 distinct CDR3 sequences listed, roughly two fifths are singletons. In germline, CDR1 is LNHDA, CDR2 SQIVND (reference sequence). V dropped 0 bases and J dropped 8 bases, with 10 bases sitting between them. This CDR3 region has 13 residues. This sample stems from a study of Graves' ophthalmopathy and Graves' hyperthyroidism. Thyroid ultrasound, orbital computed tomography, TRAb, serum thyroxine and clinical symptoms formed the basis of diagnosis.

Sequencing was carried out using peripheral blood. The chain joins TRBV19 to TRBJ1-2; no clear D gene. The receptor's source is an adult man with Graves' ophthalmopathy. CDR3 DNA sequence: TGTGCCAGTAGTATAGAGGGAAGGCAAGGCTACACCTTC. Amino acid sequence: CASSIEGRQGYTF.